These 9 T cell receptor beta chains were all obtained from the same sample, sequenced in a study of cytomegalovirus exposure and HLA in healthy donors. The repertoire was sequenced with immunoSEQ multiplex PCR; TCRdb's copy has only in-frame clones and lacks some. In the table there are around 190,000 clones, less than 85% of which are singletons. Sequences were obtained from PBMCs. The receptors were gathered from a man younger than 35 in good health and CMV-seropositive.

J is TRBJ1-6 and V is TRBV30; the match to TRBD1 covers 10 bases. The CDR3 consists of 15 residues. Germline lookup yields CDR1 GTSNPN and CDR2 SVGIG (reference sequence). This chain's CDR3 is CAYRDRGFPYSPLHF. DNA of the CDR3: TGTGCATACCGGGACAGGGGATTTCCGTATTCACCCCTCCACTTT.

V and J are TRBV15 and TRBJ1-1; D is unclear. Germline values: CDR1 LNHNV, CDR2 YYDKDF (reference sequence). CDR3 length equals 13 residues. Trimming removed 0 bases from V and 8 bases from J, with 10 bases in between. CDR3 protein: CATSRDRQVEAFF. The CDR3 DNA is TGTGCCACCAGCAGAGATAGGCAGGTCGAAGCTTTCTTT.

The genes are TRBV7-9 and TRBJ2-5, with TRBD2 identical over 8 bases. The junction had 6 bases not matched to a gene; V was cut back by 2 bases and J by 4 bases. Germline CDR1 SEHNR, CDR2 FQNEAQ (reference sequence). The CDR3 runs to 15 residues. CDR3 coding DNA: TGTGCCAGCAGCTTAACCCGGGGGGGCGCAGAGACCCAGTACTTC. Encoded protein: CASSLTRGGAETQYF.

This clone came up a few times. V is TRBV28 and J is TRBJ2-7, with D tentatively TRBD1 (5 bases). V lost 5 bases and J 3 bases, leaving 8 bases between the germline ends. Germline CDR1 and CDR2: MDHEN and SYDVKM. The CDR3 is made up of 12 amino acids. CDR3 sequence: CASSMTDYEQYF. In DNA, the CDR3 is TGTGCCAGCAGTATGACAGACTACGAGCAGTACTTC.

This clone showed up just once. The chain has TRBV30 and TRBJ1-5; D is ambiguous. The CDR3 runs 13 residues. CDR1 GTSNPN and CDR2 SVGIG come from the germline V gene (reference sequence). The germline V and J ends were trimmed by 2 bases and 7 bases, with 12 bases remaining between them. CDR3 amino acids: CAWSKGPGQPQHF. The CDR3 region has the DNA TGTGCCTGGAGTAAAGGGCCGGGGCAGCCCCAGCATTTT. Using reference TRBV30 and TRBJ1-5 for the parts outside the CDR3, the full variable domain is SQTIHQWPATLVQPVGSPLSLECTVEGTSNPNLYWYRQAAGRGLQLLFYSVGIGQISSEVPQNLSASRPQDRQFILSSKKLLLSDSGFYLCAWSKGPGQPQHFGDGTRLSIL.

This clone appeared a single time. V gene TRBV5-1 combines with J gene TRBJ2-7; 8 bases align to TRBD1. The length of the CDR3 is 14 residues. Germline CDR1 and CDR2: SGHRS and YFSETQ. V shed 3 bases, J shed 1 base, and the junction held 3 bases outside the gene matches. The CDR3 DNA is TGCGCCAGCAGCTGGGGGGACAGGTCCTACGAGCAGTACTTC. Amino acid sequence: CASSWGDRSYEQYF.

J is TRBJ2-3 and V is TRBV15; 9 bases fit TRBD1. V shed 5 bases, J shed 8 bases, and the junction held 8 bases outside the gene matches. CDR1 is LNHNV and CDR2 is YYDKDF in the germline V gene (reference sequence). The CDR3 is made up of 14 amino acids. CDR3 region: CATSPGQGLVTQYF. DNA of the CDR3: TGTGCCACCAGCCCCGGACAGGGGTTAGTTACGCAGTATTTT.

The CDR3 bases are TGTGCCAGCAGTGGGGAGACAGGGAATCAGCCCCAGCATTTT. Protein sequence: CASSGETGNQPQHF. The chain recombines TRBV2 with TRBJ1-5, with 7 bases that match TRBD1. Germline loops: CDR1 SNHLY, CDR2 FYNNEI. V lost 4 bases and J lost 4; bases outside the gene matches: 4. The CDR3 has 14 amino acids.

The chain links TRBV9 to TRBJ2-5, with 9 nucleotides matching TRBD2. The CDR3 has 15 residues. V lost 6 bases, J lost 0 bases, and 6 bases stayed unmatched. The germline CDR1 and CDR2 sequences are SGDLS and YYNGEE. In DNA form, the CDR3 reads TGTGCCAGCACAGGTAGCGGGAGCAACCAAGAGACCCAGTACTTC. Translation: CASTGSGSNQETQYF.